These T cell receptor beta chains were read from a single sample in a study of blood T cells in healthy people across ages. TCRdb reanalysed the 5' RACE reads using MiXCR and keeps one entry per CDR3 protein. The sample has approximately 1.5 million distinct CDR3 sequences; 30% to 40% are singletons. Input material: blood. These receptors were collected from a woman in her twenties or thirties in good health. The CDR3 runs from the conserved cysteine through the conserved F or W. D genes are given only for firm matches. Clone size appears in some rows only: once, few, many, or a class for an expanded clone.

cdr3_aa cdr3_nt d_call v_call clone_size j_call
CASSSGRDSPGNEQFF TGTGCCAGCAGTTCCGGCAGGGACTCGCCAGGTAATGAGCAGTTCTTC NA TRBV6-6 NA TRBJ2-1
CASSTDRGWTDTQYF TGTGCCAGCAGCACTGACAGGGGATGGACAGATACGCAGTATTTT TRBD1 TRBV5-6 NA TRBJ2-3
CASSQDRSERTDTQYF TGTGCCAGCAGCCAAGATCGGAGCGAGCGCACAGATACGCAGTATTTT NA TRBV3-1 NA TRBJ2-3
CASRTGDGSNQPQHF TGTGCCAGCAGGACAGGGGATGGTAGCAATCAGCCCCAGCATTTT TRBD1 TRBV6-2/TRBV6-3 NA TRBJ1-5
CASSPTGGQNEQFF TGTGCCAGCAGCCCGACAGGAGGTCAGAATGAGCAGTTCTTC NA TRBV12-3/TRBV12-4 many TRBJ2-1
CSARDLNRPAFF TGCAGTGCTAGAGATCTGAACCGCCCGGCTTTCTTT NA TRBV20-1 few TRBJ1-1
CSASDRDAEAFF TGCAGCGCCTCAGACAGGGATGCTGAAGCTTTCTTT TRBD1 TRBV29-1 few TRBJ1-1
CASSQDHPTQVGSYNEQFF TGTGCCAGCAGCCAAGATCACCCCACTCAGGTAGGGTCCTACAATGAGCAGTTCTTC NA TRBV3-1 NA TRBJ2-1
CASSTSIVLRTFYEQYF TGTGCCAGCAGTACCTCGATTGTCTTGAGGACTTTCTACGAGCAGTACTTC NA TRBV5-5 few TRBJ2-7
CSARSPSPVNTEAFF TGCAGTGCTAGATCACCCTCCCCCGTGAACACTGAAGCTTTCTTT NA TRBV20-1 once TRBJ1-1
CATSELSTDTQYF TGTGCCACCAGCGAGCTCAGCACAGATACGCAGTATTTT NA TRBV15 few TRBJ2-3
CATSDNYEQYF TGTGCCACCAGTGATAACTACGAGCAGTACTTC NA TRBV24-1 NA TRBJ2-7
CASSPQGANYYEQYF TGCGCCAGCAGCCCACAGGGGGCTAACTACTACGAGCAGTACTTC TRBD1 TRBV4-1 many TRBJ2-7
CASSFSTGANTGELFF TGTGCCAGCAGCTTCTCGACAGGGGCGAACACCGGGGAGCTGTTTTTT TRBD1 TRBV7-3 few TRBJ2-2
CSALGLAFTGELFF TGCAGTGCTCTGGGACTAGCTTTCACCGGGGAGCTGTTTTTT TRBD2 TRBV20-1 few TRBJ2-2
CASSLLDVAETQYF TGTGCCAGCAGTTTACTGGACGTTGCGGAGACCCAGTACTTC NA TRBV12-3/TRBV12-4 once TRBJ2-5
CASSLGGTGGGRETQYF TGTGCCAGCAGCTTAGGGGGGACAGGGGGGGGGAGAGAGACCCAGTACTTC TRBD1 TRBV11-2 once TRBJ2-5
CASSYGASETQYF TGTGCCAGCAGTTACGGGGCATCGGAGACCCAGTACTTC NA TRBV6-2/TRBV6-3 few TRBJ2-5
CASTQGGGGRNEKLFF TGTGCCAGCACCCAGGGGGGCGGGGGCCGTAATGAAAAACTGTTTTTT TRBD1 TRBV12-3/TRBV12-4 few TRBJ1-4
CASSRSIDFNEQFF TGCGCCAGCAGCCGCTCTATAGACTTCAATGAGCAGTTCTTC NA TRBV4-1 NA TRBJ2-1
CASSFVPTTGELFF TGTGCCAGCAGCTTCGTTCCTACCACCGGGGAGCTGTTTTTT NA TRBV5-6 once TRBJ2-2
CASSLSPGGGSDTQYF TGCGCCAGCAGCTTGTCCCCGGGAGGAGGGTCAGATACGCAGTATTTT TRBD2 TRBV5-1 NA TRBJ2-3
CASRSKGPNYNEQFF TGTGCCAGCAGATCTAAGGGTCCAAACTACAATGAGCAGTTCTTC NA TRBV27 few TRBJ2-1
CASSSPREGGTDTQYF TGTGCCAGCAGCTCCCCTCGGGAGGGGGGCACAGATACGCAGTATTTT TRBD2 TRBV9 NA TRBJ2-3